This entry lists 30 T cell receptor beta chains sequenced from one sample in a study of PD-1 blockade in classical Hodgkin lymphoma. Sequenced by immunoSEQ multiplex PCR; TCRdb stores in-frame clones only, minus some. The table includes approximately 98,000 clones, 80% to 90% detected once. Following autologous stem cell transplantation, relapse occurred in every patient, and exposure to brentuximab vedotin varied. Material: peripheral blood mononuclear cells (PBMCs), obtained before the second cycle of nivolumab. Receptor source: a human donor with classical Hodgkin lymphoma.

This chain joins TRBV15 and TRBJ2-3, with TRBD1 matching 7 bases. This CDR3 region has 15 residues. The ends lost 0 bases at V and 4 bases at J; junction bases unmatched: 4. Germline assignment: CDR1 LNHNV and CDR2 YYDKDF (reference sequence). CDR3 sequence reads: CATSRDRQGADTQYF. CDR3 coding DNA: TGTGCCACCAGCAGAGATCGGCAGGGGGCAGATACGCAGTATTTT.

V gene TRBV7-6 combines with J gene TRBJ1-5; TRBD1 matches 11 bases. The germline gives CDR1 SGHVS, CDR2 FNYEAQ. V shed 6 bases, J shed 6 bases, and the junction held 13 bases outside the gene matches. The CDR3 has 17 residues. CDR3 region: CASSEFPGQGVGQPQHF. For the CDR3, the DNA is TGTGCCAGCAGTGAATTTCCGGGACAGGGGGTAGGTCAGCCCCAGCATTTT.

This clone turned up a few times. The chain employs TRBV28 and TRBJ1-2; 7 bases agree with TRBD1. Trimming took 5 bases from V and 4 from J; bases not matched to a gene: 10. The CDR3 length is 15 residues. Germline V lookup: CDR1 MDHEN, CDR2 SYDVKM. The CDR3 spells CASSTTWTGFYGYTF. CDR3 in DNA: TGTGCCAGCAGTACAACCTGGACAGGATTCTATGGCTACACCTTC.

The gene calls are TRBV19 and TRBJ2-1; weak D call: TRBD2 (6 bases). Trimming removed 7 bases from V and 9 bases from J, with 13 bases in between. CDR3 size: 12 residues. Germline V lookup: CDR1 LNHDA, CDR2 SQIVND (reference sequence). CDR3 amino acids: CASTRGSVEQFF. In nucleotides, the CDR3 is TGTGCCAGTACACGGGGGTCGGTTGAGCAGTTCTTC.

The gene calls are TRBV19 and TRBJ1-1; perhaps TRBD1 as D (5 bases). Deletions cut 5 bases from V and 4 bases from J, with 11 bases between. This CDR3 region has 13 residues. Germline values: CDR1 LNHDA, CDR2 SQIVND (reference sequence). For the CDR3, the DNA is TGTGCCAGTAGTCCCGGGGCGGGCACTGAAGCTTTCTTT. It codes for CASSPGAGTEAFF.

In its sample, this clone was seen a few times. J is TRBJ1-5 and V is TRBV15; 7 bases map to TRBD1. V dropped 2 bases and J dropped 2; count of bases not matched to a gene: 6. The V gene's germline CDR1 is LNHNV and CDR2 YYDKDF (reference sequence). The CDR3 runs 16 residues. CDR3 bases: TGTGCCACCAGCAGATCAGGGGGAAGTGGCAATCAGCCCCAGCATTTT. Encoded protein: CATSRSGGSGNQPQHF.

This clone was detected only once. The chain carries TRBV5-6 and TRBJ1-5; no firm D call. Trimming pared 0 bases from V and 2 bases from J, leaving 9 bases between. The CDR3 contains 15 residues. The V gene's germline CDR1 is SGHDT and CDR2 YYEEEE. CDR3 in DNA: TGTGCCAGCAGCTTGGCCCATATCGGCAATCAGCCCCAGCATTTT. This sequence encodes CASSLAHIGNQPQHF.

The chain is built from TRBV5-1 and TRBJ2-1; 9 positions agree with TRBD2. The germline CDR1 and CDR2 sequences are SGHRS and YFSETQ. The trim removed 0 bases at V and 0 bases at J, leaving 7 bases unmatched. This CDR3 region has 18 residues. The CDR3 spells CASSLDGSGGSSYNEQFF. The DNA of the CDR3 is TGCGCCAGCAGCTTGGACGGTAGCGGGGGAAGCTCCTACAATGAGCAGTTCTTC.

Written as DNA, the CDR3 is TGTGCCAGCAGCCGTCCCGTGGTTGAAGCTTTCTTT. Translation gives CASSRPVVEAFF. The genes are TRBV12-1 and TRBJ1-1. TRBV12-1 is annotated as a pseudogene. The length of the CDR3 is 12 residues.

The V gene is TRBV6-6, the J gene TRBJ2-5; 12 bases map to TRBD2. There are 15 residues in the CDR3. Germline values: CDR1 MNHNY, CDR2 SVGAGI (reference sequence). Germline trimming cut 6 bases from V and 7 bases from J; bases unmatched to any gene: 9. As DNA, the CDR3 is TGTGCCAGCAGCGGACTAGCGGGACCCAATGTGACCCAGTACTTC. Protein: CASSGLAGPNVTQYF.

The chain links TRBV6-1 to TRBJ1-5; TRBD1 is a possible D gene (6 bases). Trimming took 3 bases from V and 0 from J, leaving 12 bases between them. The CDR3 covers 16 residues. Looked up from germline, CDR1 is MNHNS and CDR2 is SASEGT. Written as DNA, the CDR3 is TGTGCCAGCAGTGATAGGGGGGCAAATAGCAATCAGCCCCAGCATTTT. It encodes CASSDRGANSNQPQHF.

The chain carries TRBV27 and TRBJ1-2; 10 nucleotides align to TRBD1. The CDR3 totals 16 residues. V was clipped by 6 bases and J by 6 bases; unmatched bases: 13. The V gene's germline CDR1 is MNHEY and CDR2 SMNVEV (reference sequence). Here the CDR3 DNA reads TGTGCCAGCAGCCCTGGGACAGGGGTCCTGCGCGATGGCTACACCTTC. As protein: CASSPGTGVLRDGYTF.

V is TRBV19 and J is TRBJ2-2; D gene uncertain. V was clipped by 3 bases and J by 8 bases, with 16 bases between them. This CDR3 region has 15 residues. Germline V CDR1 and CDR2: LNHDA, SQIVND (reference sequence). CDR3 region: CASSMGYSLPGELFF. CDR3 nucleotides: TGTGCCAGTAGTATGGGGTACAGCCTACCGGGGGAGCTGTTTTTT.

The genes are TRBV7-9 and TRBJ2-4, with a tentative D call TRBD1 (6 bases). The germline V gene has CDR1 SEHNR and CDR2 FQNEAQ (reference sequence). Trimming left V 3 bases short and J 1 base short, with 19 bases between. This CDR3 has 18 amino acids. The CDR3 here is CASSFGGHEPLAKNIQYF. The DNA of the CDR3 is TGTGCCAGCAGCTTTGGGGGACACGAGCCTTTGGCCAAAAACATTCAGTACTTC.

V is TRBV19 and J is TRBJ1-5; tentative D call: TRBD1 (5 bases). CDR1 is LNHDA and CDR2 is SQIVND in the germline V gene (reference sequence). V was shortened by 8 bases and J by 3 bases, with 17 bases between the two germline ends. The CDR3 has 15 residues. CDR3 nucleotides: TGTGCCAGTTCAAAAGCCGGGGGGATCAATCAGCCCCAGCATTTT. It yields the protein CASSKAGGINQPQHF.

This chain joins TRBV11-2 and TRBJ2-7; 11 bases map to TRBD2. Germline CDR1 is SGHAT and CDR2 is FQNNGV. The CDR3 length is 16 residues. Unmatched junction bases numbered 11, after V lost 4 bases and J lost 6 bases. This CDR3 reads CASSSPRLAGKGEQYF. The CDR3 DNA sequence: TGTGCCAGCAGCTCCCCCCGACTAGCGGGAAAGGGCGAGCAGTACTTC.

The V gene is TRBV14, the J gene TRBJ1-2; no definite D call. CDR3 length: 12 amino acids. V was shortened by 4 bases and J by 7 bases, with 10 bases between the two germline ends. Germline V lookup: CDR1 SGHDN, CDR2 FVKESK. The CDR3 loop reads CASSPHVGGYTF. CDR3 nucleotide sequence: TGTGCCAGCAGCCCTCACGTGGGTGGCTACACCTTC.

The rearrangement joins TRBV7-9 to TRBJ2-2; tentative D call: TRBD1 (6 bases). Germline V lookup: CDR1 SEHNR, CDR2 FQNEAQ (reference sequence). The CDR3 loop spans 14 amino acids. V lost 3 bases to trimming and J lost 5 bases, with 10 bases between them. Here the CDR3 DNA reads TGTGCCAGCAGCTTTGGGGGCCGAACCGGGGAGCTGTTTTTT. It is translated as CASSFGGRTGELFF.

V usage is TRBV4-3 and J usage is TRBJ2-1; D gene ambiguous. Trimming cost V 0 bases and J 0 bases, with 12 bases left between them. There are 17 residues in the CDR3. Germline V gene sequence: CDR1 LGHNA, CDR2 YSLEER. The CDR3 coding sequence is TGCGCCAGCAGCCAAGAAGCGCGGCAAAGCTCCTACAATGAGCAGTTCTTC. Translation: CASSQEARQSSYNEQFF.

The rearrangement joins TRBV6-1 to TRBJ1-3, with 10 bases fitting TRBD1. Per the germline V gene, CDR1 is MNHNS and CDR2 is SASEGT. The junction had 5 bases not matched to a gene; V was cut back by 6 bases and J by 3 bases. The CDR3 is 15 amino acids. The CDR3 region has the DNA TGTGCCAGCAGAGCAGGGACAGGGGATGGAAACACCATATATTTT. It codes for CASRAGTGDGNTIYF.

CDR3 loop: CASSPRDSPTNEKLFF. The CDR3 nucleotides read TGTGCCAGCAGTCCTCGTGACAGCCCAACTAATGAAAAACTGTTTTTT. The rearrangement uses TRBV6-6 and TRBJ1-4, with a possible D match to TRBD1 (5 bases). V was cut by 5 bases and J by 0 bases, with 13 bases left in between. The V gene's germline CDR1 is MNHNY and CDR2 SVGAGI (reference sequence). The CDR3 has 16 residues.

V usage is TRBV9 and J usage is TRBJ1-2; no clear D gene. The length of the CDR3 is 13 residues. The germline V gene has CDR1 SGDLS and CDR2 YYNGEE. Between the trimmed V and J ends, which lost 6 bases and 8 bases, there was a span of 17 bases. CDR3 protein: CASTYSGGSGYTF. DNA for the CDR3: TGTGCCAGCACCTATAGTGGAGGGTCCGGCTACACCTTC.

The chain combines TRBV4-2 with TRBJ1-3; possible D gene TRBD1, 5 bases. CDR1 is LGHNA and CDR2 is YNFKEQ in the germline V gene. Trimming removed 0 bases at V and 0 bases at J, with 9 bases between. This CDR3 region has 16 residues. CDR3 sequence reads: CASSQDRGNSGNTIYF. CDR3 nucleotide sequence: TGTGCCAGCAGCCAAGATAGGGGCAACTCTGGAAACACCATATATTTT.

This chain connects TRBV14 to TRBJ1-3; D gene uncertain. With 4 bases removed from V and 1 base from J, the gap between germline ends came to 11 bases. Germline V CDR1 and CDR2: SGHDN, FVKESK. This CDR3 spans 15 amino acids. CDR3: CASSPLSDSGNTIYF. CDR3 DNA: TGTGCCAGCAGCCCCCTATCAGATTCTGGAAACACCATATATTTT.

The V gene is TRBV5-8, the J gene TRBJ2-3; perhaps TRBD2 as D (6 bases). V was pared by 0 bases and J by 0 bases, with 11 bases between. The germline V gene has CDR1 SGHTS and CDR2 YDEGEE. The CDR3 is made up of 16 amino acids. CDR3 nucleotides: TGTGCCAGCAGCTTGGGGGTAGCGGAAAGCACAGATACGCAGTATTTT. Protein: CASSLGVAESTDTQYF.

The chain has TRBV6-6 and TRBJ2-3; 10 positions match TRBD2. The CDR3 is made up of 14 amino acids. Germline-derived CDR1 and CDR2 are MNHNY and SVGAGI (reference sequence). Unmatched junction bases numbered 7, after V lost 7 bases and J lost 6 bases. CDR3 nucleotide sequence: TGTGCCAGCACCGGGCTAGCGGGAGTGGATACGCAGTATTTT. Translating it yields CASTGLAGVDTQYF.

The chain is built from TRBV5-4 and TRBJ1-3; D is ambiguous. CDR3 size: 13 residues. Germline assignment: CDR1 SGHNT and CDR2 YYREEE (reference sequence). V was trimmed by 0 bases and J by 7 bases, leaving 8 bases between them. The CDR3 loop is CASSLVTGNTIYF. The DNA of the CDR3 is TGTGCCAGCAGCTTGGTTACCGGGAACACCATATATTTT.

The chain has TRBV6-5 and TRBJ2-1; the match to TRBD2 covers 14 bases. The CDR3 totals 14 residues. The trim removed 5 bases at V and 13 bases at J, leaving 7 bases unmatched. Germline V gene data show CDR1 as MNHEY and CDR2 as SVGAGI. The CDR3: CASSPRTSGRTQFF. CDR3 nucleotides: TGTGCCAGCAGTCCAAGGACTAGCGGGAGGACCCAGTTCTTC.

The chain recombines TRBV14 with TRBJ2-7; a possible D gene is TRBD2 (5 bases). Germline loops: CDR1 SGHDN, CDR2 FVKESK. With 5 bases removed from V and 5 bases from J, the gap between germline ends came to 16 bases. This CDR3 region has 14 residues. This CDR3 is CASSSRRRSDEQYF. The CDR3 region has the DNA TGTGCCAGCAGCTCCCGACGGAGGTCCGACGAGCAGTACTTC.

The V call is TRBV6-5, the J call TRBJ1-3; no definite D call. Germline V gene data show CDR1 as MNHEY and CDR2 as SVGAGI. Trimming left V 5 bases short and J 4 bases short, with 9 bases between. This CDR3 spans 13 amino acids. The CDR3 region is CASSLGVGNTIYF. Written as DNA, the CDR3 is TGTGCCAGCAGTCTAGGAGTGGGAAACACCATATATTTT.